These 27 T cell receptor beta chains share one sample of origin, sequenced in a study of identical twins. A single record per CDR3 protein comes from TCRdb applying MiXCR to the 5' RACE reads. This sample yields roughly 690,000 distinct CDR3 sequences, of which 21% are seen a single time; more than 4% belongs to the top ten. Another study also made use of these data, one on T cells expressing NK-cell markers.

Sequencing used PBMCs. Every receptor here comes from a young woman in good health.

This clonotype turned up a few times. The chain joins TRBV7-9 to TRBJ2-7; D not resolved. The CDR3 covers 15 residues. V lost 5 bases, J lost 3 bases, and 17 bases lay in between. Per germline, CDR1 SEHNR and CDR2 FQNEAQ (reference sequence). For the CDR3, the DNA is TGTGCCAGCAGCCCAGCCCCTTCCAAGGGCTACGAGCAGTACTTC. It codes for CASSPAPSKGYEQYF.

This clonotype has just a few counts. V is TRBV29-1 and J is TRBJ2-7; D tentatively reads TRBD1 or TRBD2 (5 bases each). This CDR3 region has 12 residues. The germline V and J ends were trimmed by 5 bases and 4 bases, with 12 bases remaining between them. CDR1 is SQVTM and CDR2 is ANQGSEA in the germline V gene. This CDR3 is CSVRDETYEQYF. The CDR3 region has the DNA TGCAGCGTTCGGGACGAAACGTACGAGCAGTACTTC.

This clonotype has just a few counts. Here the CDR3 reads CASSSSAGTRREQFF. The CDR3 coding sequence is TGTGCCAGCAGCTCTAGCGCCGGGACTCGACGTGAGCAGTTCTTC. This chain uses TRBV7-2 with TRBJ2-1, with TRBD2 as a possible D gene (6 bases). From germline, CDR1 is SGHTA and CDR2 FQGNSA. The CDR3 extends over 15 amino acids. V was trimmed by 4 bases and J by 9 bases, leaving 19 bases between them.

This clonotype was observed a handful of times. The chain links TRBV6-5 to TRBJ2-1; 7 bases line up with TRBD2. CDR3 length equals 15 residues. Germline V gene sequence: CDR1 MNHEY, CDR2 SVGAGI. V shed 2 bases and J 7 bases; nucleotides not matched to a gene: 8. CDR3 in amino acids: CASSYKGLPTNEQFF. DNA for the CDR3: TGTGCCAGCAGTTACAAGGGACTACCAACGAATGAGCAGTTCTTC.

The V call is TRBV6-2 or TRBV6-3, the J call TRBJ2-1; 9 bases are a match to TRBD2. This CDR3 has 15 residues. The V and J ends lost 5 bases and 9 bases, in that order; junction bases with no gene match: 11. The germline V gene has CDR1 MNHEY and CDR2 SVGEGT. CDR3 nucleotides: TGTGCCAGCAGTAGCCTGGCGGGGGGGGGCACTGAGCAGTTCTTC. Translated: CASSSLAGGGTEQFF.

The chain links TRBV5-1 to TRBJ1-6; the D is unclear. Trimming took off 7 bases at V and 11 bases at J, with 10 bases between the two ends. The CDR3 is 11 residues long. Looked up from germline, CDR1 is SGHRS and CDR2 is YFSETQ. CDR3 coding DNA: TGCGCCAGCCAGCCGGCCCCACCCCTCCACTTT. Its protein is CASQPAPPLHF.

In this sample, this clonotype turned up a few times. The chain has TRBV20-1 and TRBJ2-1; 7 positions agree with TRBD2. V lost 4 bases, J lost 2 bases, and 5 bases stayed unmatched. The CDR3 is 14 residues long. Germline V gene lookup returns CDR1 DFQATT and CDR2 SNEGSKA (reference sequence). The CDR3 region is CSAIERGPYNEQFF. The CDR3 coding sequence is TGCAGTGCTATAGAGCGGGGACCCTACAATGAGCAGTTCTTC.

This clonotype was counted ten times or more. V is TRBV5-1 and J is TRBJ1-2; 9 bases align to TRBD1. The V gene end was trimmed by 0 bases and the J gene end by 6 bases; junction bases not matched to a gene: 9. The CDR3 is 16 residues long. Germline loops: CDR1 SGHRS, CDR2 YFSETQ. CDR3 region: CASSLAAQGAHDGYTF. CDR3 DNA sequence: TGCGCCAGCAGCTTGGCCGCACAGGGGGCGCACGATGGCTACACCTTC.

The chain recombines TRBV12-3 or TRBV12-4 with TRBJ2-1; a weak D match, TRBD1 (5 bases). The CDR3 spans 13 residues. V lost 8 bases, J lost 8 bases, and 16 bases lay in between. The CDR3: CASALSIRDEQFF. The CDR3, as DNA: TGTGCCAGCGCCCTAAGTATCAGGGATGAGCAGTTCTTC.

CDR3 coding DNA: TGTGCCAGCAGCCAAGACACGAACACTGAAGCTTTCTTT. Translation gives CASSQDTNTEAFF. The chain links TRBV16 to TRBJ1-1, with unresolved D. The germline V gene encodes CDR1 KGHSY and CDR2 FQNENV. Trimming took off 2 bases at V and 1 base at J, with 5 bases between the two ends. This CDR3 comprises 13 residues.

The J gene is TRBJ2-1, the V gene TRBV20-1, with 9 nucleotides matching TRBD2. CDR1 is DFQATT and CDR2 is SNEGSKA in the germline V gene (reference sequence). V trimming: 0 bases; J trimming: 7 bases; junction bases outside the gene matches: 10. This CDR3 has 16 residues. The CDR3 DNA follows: TGCAGTGCTAGAGATTTAGGCGGGAGGGCCGAGAATGAGCAGTTCTTC. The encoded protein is CSARDLGGRAENEQFF.

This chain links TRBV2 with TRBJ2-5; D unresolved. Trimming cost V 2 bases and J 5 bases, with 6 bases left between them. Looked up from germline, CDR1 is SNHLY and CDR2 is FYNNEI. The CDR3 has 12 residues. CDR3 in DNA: TGTGCCAGCAGTGAATATTGGGAGACCCAGTACTTC. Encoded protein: CASSEYWETQYF.

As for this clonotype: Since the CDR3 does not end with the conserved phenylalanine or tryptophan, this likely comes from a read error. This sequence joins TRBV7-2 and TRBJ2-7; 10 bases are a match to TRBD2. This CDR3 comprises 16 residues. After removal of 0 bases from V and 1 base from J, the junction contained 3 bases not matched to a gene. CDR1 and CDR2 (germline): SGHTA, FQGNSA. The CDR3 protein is CASSLAGTSASYEQYS. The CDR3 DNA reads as TGTGCCAGCAGCTTAGCCGGGACTAGCGCATCCTACGAGCAGTACTCC.

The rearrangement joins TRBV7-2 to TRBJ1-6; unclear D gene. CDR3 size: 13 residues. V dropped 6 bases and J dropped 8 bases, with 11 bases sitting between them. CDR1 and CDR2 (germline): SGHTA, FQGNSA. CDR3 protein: CASSRMIDSPLHF. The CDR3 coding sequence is TGTGCCAGCAGTCGAATGATAGATTCACCCCTCCACTTT.

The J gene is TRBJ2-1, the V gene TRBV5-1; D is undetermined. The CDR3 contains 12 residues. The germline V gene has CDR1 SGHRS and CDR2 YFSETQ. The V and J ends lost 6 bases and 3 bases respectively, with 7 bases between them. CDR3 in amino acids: CASTANYNEQFF. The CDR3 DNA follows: TGCGCCAGCACCGCCAACTACAATGAGCAGTTCTTC. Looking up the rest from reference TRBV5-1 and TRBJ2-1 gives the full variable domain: KAGVTQTPRYLIKTRGQQVTLSCSPISGHRSVSWYQQTPGQGLQFLFEYFSETQRNKGNFPGRFSGRQFSNSRSEMNVSTLELGDSALYLCASTANYNEQFFGPGTRLTVL.

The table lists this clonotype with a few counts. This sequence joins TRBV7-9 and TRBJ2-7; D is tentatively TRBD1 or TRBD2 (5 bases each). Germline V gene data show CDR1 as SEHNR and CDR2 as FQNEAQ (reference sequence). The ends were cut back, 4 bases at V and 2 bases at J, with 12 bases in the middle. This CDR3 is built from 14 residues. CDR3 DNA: TGTGCCAGCAGCTCCGGGACGGAGGCCTACGAGCAGTACTTC. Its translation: CASSSGTEAYEQYF.

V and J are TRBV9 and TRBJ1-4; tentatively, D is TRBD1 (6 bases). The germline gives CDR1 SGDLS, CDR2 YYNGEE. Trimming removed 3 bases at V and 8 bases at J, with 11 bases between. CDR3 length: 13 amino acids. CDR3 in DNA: TGTGCCAGCAGCGAACAGGGAGGCGAAAAACTGTTTTTT. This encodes CASSEQGGEKLFF.

DNA of the CDR3: TGCAGTGCTAGAACCGATCTGAAGCTAGACTACGAGCAGTACTTC. Amino acid sequence: CSARTDLKLDYEQYF. The chain recombines TRBV20-1 with TRBJ2-7; D unclear. Per germline, CDR1 DFQATT and CDR2 SNEGSKA (reference sequence). The CDR3 extends over 15 amino acids. V lost 2 bases to trimming and J lost 3 bases, with 17 bases between them.

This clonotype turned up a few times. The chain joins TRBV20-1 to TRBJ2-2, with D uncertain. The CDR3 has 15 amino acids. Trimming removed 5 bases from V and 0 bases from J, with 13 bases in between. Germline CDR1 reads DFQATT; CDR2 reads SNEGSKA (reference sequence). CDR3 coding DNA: TGCAGTGCTGGAAGAAGGAGATCGAACACCGGGGAGCTGTTTTTT. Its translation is CSAGRRRSNTGELFF.

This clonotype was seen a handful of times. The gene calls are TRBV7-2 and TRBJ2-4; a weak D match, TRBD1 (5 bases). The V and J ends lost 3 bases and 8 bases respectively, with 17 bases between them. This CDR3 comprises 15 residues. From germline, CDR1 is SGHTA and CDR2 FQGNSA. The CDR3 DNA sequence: TGTGCCAGCAGCTTCCGGGCCTTTCAAGGGGACATTCAGTACTTC. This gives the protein CASSFRAFQGDIQYF.

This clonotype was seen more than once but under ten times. This CDR3 reads CAIARENTEAFF. In DNA, the CDR3 is TGTGCCATCGCTCGAGAGAACACTGAAGCTTTCTTT. The rearrangement links TRBV10-3 to TRBJ1-1; D is unclear. The germline V gene has CDR1 ENHRY and CDR2 SYGVKD. V lost 8 bases, J lost 1 base, and 8 bases lay in between. The CDR3 totals 12 residues.

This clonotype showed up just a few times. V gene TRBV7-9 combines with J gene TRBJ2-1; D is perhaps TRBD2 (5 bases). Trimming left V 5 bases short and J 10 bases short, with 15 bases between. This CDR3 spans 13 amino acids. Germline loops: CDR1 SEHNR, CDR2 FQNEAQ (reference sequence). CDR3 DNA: TGTGCCAGCAGCCTAAGACTAAGCGGCGAGCAGTTCTTC. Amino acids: CASSLRLSGEQFF.

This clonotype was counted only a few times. Written as DNA, the CDR3 is TGTGCCAGCAGTTACACTCAGGACCGTGGCTACACCTTC. This encodes CASSYTQDRGYTF. The chain couples TRBV6-6 to TRBJ1-2; D is uncertain. The V and J ends lost 2 bases and 7 bases respectively, with 11 bases between them. Germline CDR1 reads MNHNY; CDR2 reads SVGAGI (reference sequence). This CDR3 is built from 13 residues.

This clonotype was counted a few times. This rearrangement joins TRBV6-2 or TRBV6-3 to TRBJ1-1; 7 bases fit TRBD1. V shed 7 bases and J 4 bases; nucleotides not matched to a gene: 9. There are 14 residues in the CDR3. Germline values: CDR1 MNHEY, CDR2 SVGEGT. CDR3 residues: CASNAQGVGTEAFF. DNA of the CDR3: TGTGCCAGCAACGCTCAGGGGGTAGGCACTGAAGCTTTCTTT.

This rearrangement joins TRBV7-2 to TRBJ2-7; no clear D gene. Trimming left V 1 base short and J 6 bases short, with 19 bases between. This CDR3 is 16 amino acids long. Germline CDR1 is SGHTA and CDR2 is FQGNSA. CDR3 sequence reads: CASSLGLQSSQFEQYF. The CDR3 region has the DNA TGTGCCAGCAGCTTAGGCCTTCAGAGCTCCCAATTCGAGCAGTACTTC.

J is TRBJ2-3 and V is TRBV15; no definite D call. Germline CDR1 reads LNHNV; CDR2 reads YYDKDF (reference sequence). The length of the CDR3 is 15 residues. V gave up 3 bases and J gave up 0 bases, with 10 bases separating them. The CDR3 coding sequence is TGTGCCACCAGCAGGGTAGGACCTAGCACAGATACGCAGTATTTT. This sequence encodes CATSRVGPSTDTQYF.

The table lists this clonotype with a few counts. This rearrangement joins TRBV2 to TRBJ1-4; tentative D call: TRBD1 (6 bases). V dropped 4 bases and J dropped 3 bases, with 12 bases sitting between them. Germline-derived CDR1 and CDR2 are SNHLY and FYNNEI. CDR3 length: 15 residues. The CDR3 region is CASSARQASNEKLFF. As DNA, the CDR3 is TGTGCCAGCAGTGCTCGACAGGCCTCTAATGAAAAACTGTTTTTT.